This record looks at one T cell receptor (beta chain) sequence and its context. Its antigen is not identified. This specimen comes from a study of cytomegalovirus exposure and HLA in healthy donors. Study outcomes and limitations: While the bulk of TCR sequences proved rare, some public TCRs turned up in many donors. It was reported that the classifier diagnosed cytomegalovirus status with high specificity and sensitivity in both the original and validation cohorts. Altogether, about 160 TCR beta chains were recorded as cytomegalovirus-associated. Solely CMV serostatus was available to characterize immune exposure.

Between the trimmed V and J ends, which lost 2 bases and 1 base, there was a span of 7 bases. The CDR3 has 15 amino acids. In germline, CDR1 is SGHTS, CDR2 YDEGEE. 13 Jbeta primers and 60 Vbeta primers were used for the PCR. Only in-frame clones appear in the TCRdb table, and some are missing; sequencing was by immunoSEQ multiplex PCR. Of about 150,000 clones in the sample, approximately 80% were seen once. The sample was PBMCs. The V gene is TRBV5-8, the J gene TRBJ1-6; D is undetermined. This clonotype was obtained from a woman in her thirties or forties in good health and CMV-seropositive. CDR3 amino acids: CASSLGGSYNSPLHF. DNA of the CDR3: TGTGCCAGCAGCTTAGGAGGGTCCTATAATTCACCCCTCCACTTT.